This T cell receptor beta chain was observed in a study of cytotoxic CD8 clonotypes in ibrutinib-treated CLL (dated by TCRdb to about 2021). Study-level background: The cohort included some 14 treatment-naive and under 13 relapsed/refractory patients; 17 to 18 were IGHV unmutated. On average, each sample had roughly 260,000 productive templates and tens of thousands of productive rearrangements. Patients were still on ibrutinib when every remission and progressive disease sample was collected. Cryopreserved peripheral blood mononuclear cells were collected at three points: before therapy, at response, and at either sustained remission or disease progression. Partial responses were observed in 24 patients and complete responses in 2; after a median follow-up of around 68 months, remission was maintained in approximately 14 patients and progression was observed in roughly 12. Of the approximately 87 participants in the trial, about 25 had longitudinal samples available. Samples at response were collected after a median of 12 months of treatment, with a range of about 6 to 36 months.

For TCR beta library preparation, around 1.8 micrograms of genomic DNA were extracted from the cryopreserved PBMCs. High-throughput TCR beta sequencing was performed on longitudinal blood samples from CLL patients receiving ibrutinib monotherapy. The patients were enrolled in a single-center, open-label phase 2 trial of ibrutinib monotherapy. CDR3 length: 15 amino acids, cysteine to phenylalanine. Only the CDR3 region is kept as DNA, spanning 45 bases read in frame from base 1. The germline V end is reduced by 2 bases and the J end by 5 bases; junction bases left unmatched: 5. Looking up the germline V gene yields CDR1 MDHEN and CDR2 SYDVKM. This clone has only one observation. The target of this receptor is not known. Per-base qualities were not stored, and no clone one base away is much larger. Study-wide findings and limitations: Baseline clonality was found to be higher than that of age-matched healthy donors and was strongly correlated with circulating CD8+ T-cell counts. Public clonotypes were rare and either shrank or stayed stable during treatment, and the rise in clonality at ibrutinib response reflected expansion of private clonotypes. Sustained-remission and progressing patients did not have matched sampling times, and lymph node repertoires were not examined. Clonality increased at ibrutinib response, stayed stable in sustained remission, and fell back toward baseline at progression.

On a MiSeq, deep resolution sequencing aimed for a depth between 1 in 1 million and 1 in 200,000 T cells, with each clonotype covered approximately 9.2x on average. The immunoSEQ hsTCRB Kit was used to generate the TCR beta libraries. Per the source publication's procedure: Data were analyzed with ImmunoSEQ Data Assistant and ImmunoSEQ Analyzer, with V, D and J genes assigned per IMGT definitions. Clonality, with values ranging from 0 to 1, was calculated as one minus the normalized Shannon entropy of productive rearrangement frequencies. Only overrepresented clonotypes making up at least 0.05% of each patient's repertoire were included in the public clonotype analysis. Around 14 repertoires from age-matched healthy donors, obtained from immuneACCESS, served as clonality controls. In its TCRdb copy, this immuneACCESS table keeps in-frame sequences only and misses some clones. Where compared with another copy, unresolved V genes explain less than half of these, and the others have no known cause. That table is the source of V, J and clone size, and D and trimming were worked out from the DNA. A total of tens of thousands of clones appear in this sample, about 80% of them only once. The biggest ten clones account for about half of the sample.

The receptor was isolated from a human donor with chronic lymphocytic leukemia. Specimen: PBMCs, collected after 36 months of ibrutinib treatment. The rearrangement joined TRBV28 to TRBJ1-2; 10 bases in the junction line up with TRBD1. The DNA is TGTGCCAGCAGTTTAGACAGGGGGCCCCGATATGGCTACACCTTC. This translates into CASSLDRGPRYGYTF.